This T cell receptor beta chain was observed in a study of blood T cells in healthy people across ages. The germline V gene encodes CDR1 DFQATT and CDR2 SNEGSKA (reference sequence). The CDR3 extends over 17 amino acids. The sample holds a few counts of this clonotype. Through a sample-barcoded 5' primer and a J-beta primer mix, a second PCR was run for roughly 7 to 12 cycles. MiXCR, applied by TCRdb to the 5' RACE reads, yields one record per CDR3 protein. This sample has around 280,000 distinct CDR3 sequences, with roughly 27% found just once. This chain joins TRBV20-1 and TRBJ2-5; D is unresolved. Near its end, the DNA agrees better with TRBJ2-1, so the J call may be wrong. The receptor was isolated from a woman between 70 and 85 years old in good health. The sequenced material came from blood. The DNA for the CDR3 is TGCAGTGCTAGAGGTCCCAAGCTAGGCCTAAATAACAATGAGCAGTTCTTC. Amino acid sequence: CSARGPKLGLNNNEQFF.